In this sample, the clone carrying this T cell receptor (beta chain) turned up many times. This entry is derived from a study of T cells in Graves' hyperthyroidism and ophthalmopathy. RNA transcripts gave rise to amplified TCR beta CDR3 regions. First-round RT-PCR of the TCR CDR3 relied on the HTBI primer set. TCRdb itself ran the multiplex PCR reads through MiXCR, one entry per CDR3 protein. The profile shows some 620,000 distinct CDR3 sequences, 16% of them singletons. The source of this sequence is a woman aged 30 to 39 with Graves' hyperthyroidism. Sequenced material: blood.

In DNA form, the CDR3 reads TGTGCCAGCAGTGCCGGGACTAGTGTCTACGAGCAGTACTTC. It translates to CASSAGTSVYEQYF. The V gene is TRBV27, the J gene TRBJ2-7; 8 bases align to TRBD2. V gave up 5 bases and J gave up 3 bases; unmatched junction bases: 6. The germline CDR1 and CDR2 sequences are MNHEY and SMNVEV (reference sequence). The CDR3 totals 14 residues.